Presented here are 7 T cell receptor beta chains from one specimen sequenced in a study of CXCR3-negative and CXCR3-positive naive CD8 T cells. Study-level points and caveats: In CXCR3-positive naive cells, the TRB CDR3s were more hydrophobic than in CXCR3-negative naive cells.

The TRB cDNA libraries were prepared by 5' RACE with UMI labels. TCRdb reprocessed the 5' RACE reads; each CDR3 protein has one entry and no DNA is given. The sample includes about 50,000 distinct CDR3 sequences. Antigens for these TCRs are unknown. Sequencing was done on a sample of naive CXCR3+ CD8+ T cells from blood. Subset defined: CD45RO-CCR7+CD27+CD95- naive CD8+ T cells expressing CXCR3 (TNR3+). The receptors originated from a human donor in good health. Some clones in this sample may be carry-over from other donors' samples.

CDR3 region: CASSYSTGGSRTEAFF. V gene TRBV6-6 combines with J gene TRBJ1-1; TCRdb calls TRBD1, which cannot be checked without DNA. Germline CDR1 is MNHNY and CDR2 is SVGAGI (reference sequence). The CDR3 runs to 16 residues.

This sequence joins TRBV4-3 and TRBJ2-7; the TRBD1 assignment by TCRdb is unverifiable without DNA. Germline CDR1 and CDR2: LGHNA and YSLEER. The CDR3 covers 16 residues. The CDR3 sequence: CASSQYLGTFTYEQYF.

The chain uses TRBV5-6 and TRBJ1-1. Germline values: CDR1 SGHDT, CDR2 YYEEEE. This CDR3 contains 13 residues. CDR3 residues: CASSFNTNTEAFF.

This sequence joins TRBV7-6 and TRBJ1-1; the D call of TRBD1 rests on TCRdb alone, since no DNA is present to check it. This CDR3 is built from 16 residues. CDR1 SGHVS and CDR2 FNYEAQ come from the germline V gene. This chain's CDR3 is CASSLAPAPRGTEAFF.

V usage is TRBV4-3 and J usage is TRBJ2-7; TCRdb indicates TRBD1, and absent DNA this call remains unverified. The CDR3 length is 14 residues. The germline V gene has CDR1 LGHNA and CDR2 YSLEER. This CDR3 is CASIQGQASYEQYF.

This clonotype is deemed medium-sized (0.01 to 0.1%) by its frequency. The chain is built from TRBV23-1 and TRBJ2-7; TCRdb picks TRBD1, but there is no DNA to check that call. TRBV23-1 belongs to the ORF category, with a function that is uncertain. The length of the CDR3 is 15 residues. The CDR3 region is CASSQSGASSYEQYF.

V usage is TRBV7-9 and J usage is TRBJ2-7; checking the TCRdb D call of TRBD1 is not possible without DNA. This CDR3 is built from 15 residues. CDR1 is SEHNR, CDR2 FQNEAQ, per germline (reference sequence). CDR3 residues: CASSLAGAGTLGQYF.